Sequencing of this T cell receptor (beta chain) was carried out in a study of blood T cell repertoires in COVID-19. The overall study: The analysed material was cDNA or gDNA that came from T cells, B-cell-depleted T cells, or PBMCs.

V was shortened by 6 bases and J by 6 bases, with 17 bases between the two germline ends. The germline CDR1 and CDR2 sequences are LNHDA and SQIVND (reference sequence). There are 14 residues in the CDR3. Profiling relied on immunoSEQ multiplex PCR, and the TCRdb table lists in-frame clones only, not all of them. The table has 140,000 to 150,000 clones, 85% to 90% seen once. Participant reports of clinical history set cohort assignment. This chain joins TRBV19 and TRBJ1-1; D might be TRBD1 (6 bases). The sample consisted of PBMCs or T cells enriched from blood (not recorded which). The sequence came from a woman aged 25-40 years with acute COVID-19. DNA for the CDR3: TGTGCCAGTAGAGACGAAACCAGGGGCCCTGAAGCTTTCTTT. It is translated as CASRDETRGPEAFF.